The T cell receptor beta chain described here comes from a study (dated by TCRdb to 2016 to 2017). This clonotype showed up many times. Its antigen is unknown. There are no base qualities to consult, and no much larger clone falls within one base. V and J lose 8 bases and 7 bases, and a span of 15 bases separates them. Based on the germline V gene, the CDR1 and CDR2 sequences are MNHEY and SVGAGI. Its CDR3 holds 12 amino acids, cysteine through phenylalanine. Only the CDR3 portion is preserved as DNA: 36 bases, with reading frame beginning at the first base. Library prep was done by RT-PCR. Instrument on record: Illumina MiSeq. TCRdb reprocessing: public reads trimmed at Q25 with fastp, clones called with MiXCR, in-frame beta chains kept. Rows merge per CDR3 protein into single entries with the most common DNA and genes. The sample table lists almost 700,000 distinct CDR3 sequences, approximately 15% of them with a count of one. The ten largest clones capture just over 3.5% of the sample.

Rearrangement joined TRBV6-5 to TRBJ2-7, and perhaps TRBD2 as D gene, on 5 matching bases. This TCR came from a female donor in good health, serving as a healthy control. Sequencing was performed on memory CD4+ T cells from blood. The sequence in DNA is TGTGCCAGCGGGGAGCGCCTGGTGGAGCAGTACTTC. Translated, it gives CASGERLVEQYF.